Presented here are 19 T cell receptor beta chains from one specimen sequenced in a study of T cell responses to AZD1222 COVID-19 vaccine. Only in-frame clones appear in the TCRdb table, and some are missing; sequencing was by immunoSEQ multiplex PCR. Of 80,000 or so clones in the sample, approximately 88% were seen once. The sequencing used peripheral blood, collected on day 0 of MenACWY control vaccination. The source is an adult in good health.

This sequence joins TRBV21-1 and TRBJ1-5; the table's D call TRBD1 went unverified against the DNA. TRBV21-1 represents a pseudogene. The CDR3 has 13 amino acids. Here the CDR3 DNA reads TGTGCCAGCAGCAAACAGGGCAATCAGCCCCAGCATTTT. This sequence encodes CASSKQGNQPQHF.

This clone was picked up a small number of times. The chain has TRBV27 and TRBJ1-1; D not certain. The CDR3 is 14 amino acids. The V gene lost 6 bases and the J gene lost 3 bases, with 14 bases spanning the gap. Germline V lookup: CDR1 MNHEY, CDR2 SMNVEV (reference sequence). This chain's CDR3 is CASSSRPGDTEAFF. The CDR3 bases are TGTGCCAGCAGCTCCCGCCCGGGAGACACTGAAGCTTTCTTT.

The CDR3 reads CASSSHPNTGELFF. The CDR3 region has the DNA TGTGCCAGTAGTAGCCATCCGAACACCGGGGAGCTGTTTTTT. The chain joins TRBV19 to TRBJ2-2; D is ambiguous. From germline, CDR1 is LNHDA and CDR2 SQIVND (reference sequence). The CDR3 consists of 14 residues. With 4 bases removed from V and 0 bases from J, the gap between germline ends came to 6 bases. The full variable domain, rest sourced from reference TRBV19 and TRBJ2-2, is DGGITQSPKYLFRKEGQNVTLSCEQNLNHDAMYWYRQDPGQGLRLIYYSQIVNDFQKGDIAEGYSVSREKKESFPLTVTSAQKNPTAFYLCASSSHPNTGELFFGEGSRLTVL.

The CDR3 region is CASSSDRNTEAFF. CDR3 in DNA: TGTGCCAGCAGCTCCGACAGGAACACTGAAGCTTTCTTT. The chain recombines TRBV7-2 with TRBJ1-1; D possibly corresponds to TRBD1 (5 bases). The V end lost 4 bases, the J end lost 1 base, and 7 bases lay between the germline ends. In germline, CDR1 is SGHTA, CDR2 FQGNSA. The CDR3 sequence is 13 residues long.

The V and J genes are TRBV5-1 and TRBJ2-5; D is undetermined. Trimming stripped 1 base from V and 5 bases from J, with 9 bases between. Germline assignment: CDR1 SGHRS and CDR2 YFSETQ. The CDR3 length is 13 residues. CDR3 region: CASSLTSRETQYF. CDR3 nucleotide sequence: TGCGCCAGCAGCTTGACATCTAGGGAGACCCAGTACTTC.

The chain uses TRBV12-3 or TRBV12-4 and TRBJ2-7; D is undetermined. The CDR3 is made up of 12 amino acids. Trimming removed 3 bases from V and 4 bases from J, with 7 bases in between. CDR3 region: CASSLVNYEQYF. CDR3 DNA sequence: TGTGCCAGCAGTTTGGTAAATTACGAGCAGTACTTC.

The gene calls are TRBV3-1 (or the pseudogene TRBV3-2) and TRBJ1-1; D uncertain. Trimming shortened V by 0 bases and J by 5 bases, and 13 bases separated the two germline ends. Germline-derived CDR1 and CDR2 are LGHDT and YNNKEL (reference sequence). CDR3 size: 15 residues. The CDR3 nucleotides are TGTGCCAGCAGCCAAGAAGGGTCACGGGTTACTGAAGCTTTCTTT. It encodes CASSQEGSRVTEAFF.

The chain uses TRBV5-8 and TRBJ1-2; a weak D match, TRBD1 (6 bases). V was clipped by 1 base and J by 8 bases, with 21 bases between them. The CDR3 extends over 16 amino acids. Germline values: CDR1 SGHTS, CDR2 YDEGEE. CDR3 DNA sequence: TGTGCCAGCAGCTTGATGGGCAGGGGCCATACCGGGGGCTACACCTTC. This translates into CASSLMGRGHTGGYTF.

This chain joins TRBV6-2 or TRBV6-3 and TRBJ1-2; TRBD1 matches at 7 bases. The trim removed 6 bases at V and 0 bases at J, leaving 10 bases unmatched. From germline, CDR1 is MNHEY and CDR2 SVGEGT. The CDR3 has 16 amino acids. DNA of the CDR3: TGTGCCAGCAGCCATACGACAGGGCGCCCTAACTATGGCTACACCTTC. Translating gives CASSHTTGRPNYGYTF.

The V gene is TRBV6-5, the J gene TRBJ2-5, with 9 bases that match TRBD1. Germline V gives CDR1 MNHEY, CDR2 SVGAGI. CDR3 size: 12 residues. This CDR3 is CAARDREETQYF. The CDR3 bases are TGTGCTGCCCGGGACAGGGAAGAGACCCAGTACTTC.

The chain is built from TRBV28 and TRBJ2-1; TRBD2 agrees at 13 bases. The length of the CDR3 is 20 residues. Trimming removed 4 bases from V and 0 bases from J; junction bases left unmatched: 12. Germline CDR1 MDHEN, CDR2 SYDVKM. The CDR3 loop reads CASSSLPGTSGVSSYNEQFF. The DNA of the CDR3 is TGTGCCAGCAGTTCCCTCCCTGGGACTAGCGGGGTCAGCTCCTACAATGAGCAGTTCTTC.

The gene calls are TRBV28 and TRBJ2-3; 11 bases fit TRBD1. After removal of 2 bases from V and 1 base from J, the junction contained 8 bases not matched to a gene. The CDR3 has 18 amino acids. Per the germline V gene, CDR1 is MDHEN and CDR2 is SYDVKM. The CDR3 DNA reads as TGTGCCAGCAGTTTACGGACAGGGGGCGAAGGGGGCACAGATACGCAGTATTTT. Translation gives CASSLRTGGEGGTDTQYF.

The chain is built from TRBV5-1 and TRBJ2-5; 7 bases fit TRBD2. V trimming: 4 bases; J trimming: 2 bases; junction bases outside the gene matches: 5. Germline V gene sequence: CDR1 SGHRS, CDR2 YFSETQ. The CDR3 runs 14 residues. Written as DNA, the CDR3 is TGCGCCAGCAGCCACGGGACTACTCAAGAGACCCAGTACTTC. Translation: CASSHGTTQETQYF.

The rearrangement joins TRBV6-1 to TRBJ1-5; unclear D gene. This CDR3 is built from 13 residues. V was cut by 2 bases and J by 2 bases, with 4 bases left in between. Germline V gene sequence: CDR1 MNHNS, CDR2 SASEGT. The CDR3 reads CASSEIGNQPQHF. The DNA for the CDR3 is TGTGCCAGCAGTGAAATAGGCAATCAGCCCCAGCATTTT.

V usage is TRBV3-1 (or the pseudogene TRBV3-2) and J usage is TRBJ2-1, with 8 bases aligning to TRBD2. Per the germline V gene, CDR1 is LGHDT and CDR2 is YNNKEL (reference sequence). V shed 2 bases and J 4 bases; nucleotides not matched to a gene: 4. CDR3 length equals 15 residues. The DNA for the CDR3 is TGTGCCAGCAGCCAACTGGCGGGGGGTTACAATGAGCAGTTCTTC. Protein sequence: CASSQLAGGYNEQFF.

This clone was seen a few times. V is TRBV6-5 and J is TRBJ1-5; TRBD1 aligns across 7 bases. CDR1 is MNHEY, CDR2 SVGAGI, per germline. CDR3 length: 15 amino acids. J lost 4 bases, V lost 5 bases, and 8 bases had no gene match. The CDR3 here is CASSPGQRTNQPQHF. The DNA of the CDR3 is TGTGCCAGCAGTCCGGGACAGCGGACTAATCAGCCCCAGCATTTT.

This rearrangement joins TRBV6-5 to TRBJ1-1; D ambiguous. Germline CDR1 reads MNHEY; CDR2 reads SVGAGI. The V and J ends lost 6 bases and 1 base respectively, with 6 bases between them. The length of the CDR3 is 12 residues. The CDR3 reads CASSRPNTEAFF. Written as DNA, the CDR3 is TGTGCCAGCAGCCGGCCGAACACTGAAGCTTTCTTT.

The rearrangement links TRBV19 to TRBJ1-5; D remains unclear. Germline loops: CDR1 LNHDA, CDR2 SQIVND (reference sequence). The CDR3 extends over 13 amino acids. V lost 5 bases, J lost 4 bases, and 9 bases lay in between. This CDR3 is CASSELGNQPQHF. Here the CDR3 DNA reads TGTGCCAGTAGTGAGTTGGGAAATCAGCCCCAGCATTTT.

The chain combines TRBV19 with TRBJ2-7; D call uncertain. Trimming stripped 5 bases from V and 7 bases from J, with 12 bases between. In germline, CDR1 is LNHDA, CDR2 SQIVND (reference sequence). This CDR3 spans 12 amino acids. The CDR3 here is CASSFRSGEQYF. The CDR3 DNA is TGTGCCAGTAGTTTCCGGTCTGGTGAGCAGTACTTC.